This T cell receptor (beta chain) was recorded in a study of blood T cell repertoires in COVID-19. Profiling relied on immunoSEQ multiplex PCR, and the TCRdb table lists in-frame clones only, not all of them. The sample lists around 330,000 clones, approximately 91% occurring once. Two negative PCRs, clearance, or symptom resolution were required of recovered Cohort 3 donors. This receptor was obtained from a man aged 60-69 years who had recovered from COVID-19. The sequenced material came from PBMCs or T cells enriched from blood (not recorded which).

Written as DNA, the CDR3 is TGCAGCGTCGCAGTAGGCAGGAATTCACCCCTCCACTTT. Translated: CSVAVGRNSPLHF. This chain uses TRBV29-1 with TRBJ1-6; unclear D gene. V lost 6 bases and J 7 bases, leaving 13 bases between the germline ends. Germline-derived CDR1 and CDR2 are SQVTM and ANQGSEA. The CDR3 runs 13 residues. Full variable domain (missing parts from reference TRBV29-1 and TRBJ1-6): SAVISQKPSRDICQRGTSLTIQCQVDSQVTMMFWYRQQPGQSLTLIATANQGSEATYESGFVIDKFPISRPNLTFSTLTVSNMSPEDSSIYLCSVAVGRNSPLHFGNGTRLTVT.